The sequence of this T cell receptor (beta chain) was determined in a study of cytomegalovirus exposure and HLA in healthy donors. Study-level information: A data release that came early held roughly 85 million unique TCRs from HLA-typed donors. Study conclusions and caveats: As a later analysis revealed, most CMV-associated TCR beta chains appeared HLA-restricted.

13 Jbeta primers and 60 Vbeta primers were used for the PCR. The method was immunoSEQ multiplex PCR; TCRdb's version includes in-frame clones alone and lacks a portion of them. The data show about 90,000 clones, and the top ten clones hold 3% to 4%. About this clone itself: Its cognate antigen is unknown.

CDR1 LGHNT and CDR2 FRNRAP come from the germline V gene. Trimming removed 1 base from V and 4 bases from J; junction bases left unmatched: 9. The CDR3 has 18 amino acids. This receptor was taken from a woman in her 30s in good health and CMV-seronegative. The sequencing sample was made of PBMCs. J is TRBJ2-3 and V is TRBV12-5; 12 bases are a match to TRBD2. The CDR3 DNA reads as TGTGCTAGTGGTTTGGGTACGCGACTAGCGGGAGCACCAGATACGCAGTATTTT. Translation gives CASGLGTRLAGAPDTQYF.